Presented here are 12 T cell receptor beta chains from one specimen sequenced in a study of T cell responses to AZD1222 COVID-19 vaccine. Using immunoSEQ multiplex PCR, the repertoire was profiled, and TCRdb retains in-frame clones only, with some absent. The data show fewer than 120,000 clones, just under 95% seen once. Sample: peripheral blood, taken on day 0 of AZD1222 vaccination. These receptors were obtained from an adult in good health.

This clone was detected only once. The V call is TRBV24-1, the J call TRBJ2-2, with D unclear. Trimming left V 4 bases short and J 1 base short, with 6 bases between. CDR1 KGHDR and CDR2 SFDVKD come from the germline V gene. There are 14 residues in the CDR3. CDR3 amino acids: CATSEQKNTGELFF. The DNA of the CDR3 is TGTGCCACCAGTGAGCAGAAGAACACCGGGGAGCTGTTTTTT.

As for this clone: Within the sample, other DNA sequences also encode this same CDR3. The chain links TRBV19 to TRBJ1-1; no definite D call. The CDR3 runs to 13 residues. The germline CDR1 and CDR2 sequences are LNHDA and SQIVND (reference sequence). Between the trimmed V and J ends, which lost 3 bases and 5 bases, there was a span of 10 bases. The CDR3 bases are TGTGCCAGTAGTATGACCCTGGGGACTGAAGCTTTCTTT. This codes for CASSMTLGTEAFF.

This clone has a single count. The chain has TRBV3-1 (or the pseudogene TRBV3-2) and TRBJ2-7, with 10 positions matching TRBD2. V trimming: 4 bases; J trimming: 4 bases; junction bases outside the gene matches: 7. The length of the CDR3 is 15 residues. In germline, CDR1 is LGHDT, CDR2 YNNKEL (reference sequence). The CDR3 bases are TGTGCCAGCAGCCCCCGGACTAGCGGACATTACGAGCAGTACTTC. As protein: CASSPRTSGHYEQYF.

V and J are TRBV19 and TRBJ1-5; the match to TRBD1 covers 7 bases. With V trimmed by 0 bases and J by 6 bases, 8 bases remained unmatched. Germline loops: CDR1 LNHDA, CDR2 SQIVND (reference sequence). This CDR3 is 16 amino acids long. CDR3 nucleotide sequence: TGTGCCAGTAGTATAGATGGCAGGGGGTATGGTCAGCCCCAGCATTTT. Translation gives CASSIDGRGYGQPQHF.

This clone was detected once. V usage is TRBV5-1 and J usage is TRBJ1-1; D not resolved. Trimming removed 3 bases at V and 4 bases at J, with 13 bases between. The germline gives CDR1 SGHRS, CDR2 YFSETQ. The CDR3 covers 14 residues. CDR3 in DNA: TGCGCCAGCAGCTCCCTCTCGGTGGGCACTGAAGCTTTCTTT. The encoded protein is CASSSLSVGTEAFF.

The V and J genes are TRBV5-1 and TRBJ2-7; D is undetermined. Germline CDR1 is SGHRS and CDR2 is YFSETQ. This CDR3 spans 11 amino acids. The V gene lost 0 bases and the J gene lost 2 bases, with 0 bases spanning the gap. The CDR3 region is CASSLAYEQYF. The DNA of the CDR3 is TGCGCCAGCAGCTTGGCCTACGAGCAGTACTTC.

CDR3 residues: CASSLPGGSNQPQHF. The DNA for the CDR3 is TGTGCCAGCAGTTTACCAGGTGGGAGCAATCAGCCCCAGCATTTT. This chain uses TRBV28 with TRBJ1-5; D remains ambiguous. CDR3 length equals 15 residues. Looked up from germline, CDR1 is MDHEN and CDR2 is SYDVKM. V was shortened by 2 bases and J by 1 base, with 9 bases between the two germline ends. Together with reference TRBV28 and TRBJ1-5, the CDR3 gives the full variable domain: DVKVTQSSRYLVKRTGEKVFLECVQDMDHENMFWYRQDPGLGLRLIYFSYDVKMKEKGDIPEGYSVSREKKERFSLILESASTNQTSMYLCASSLPGGSNQPQHFGDGTRLSIL.

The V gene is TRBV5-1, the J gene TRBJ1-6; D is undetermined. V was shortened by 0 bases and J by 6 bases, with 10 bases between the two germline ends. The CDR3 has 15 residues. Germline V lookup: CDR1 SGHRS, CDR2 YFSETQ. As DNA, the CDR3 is TGCGCCAGCAGCTTGGAAGTAGGATTTAATTCACCCCTCCACTTT. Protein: CASSLEVGFNSPLHF.

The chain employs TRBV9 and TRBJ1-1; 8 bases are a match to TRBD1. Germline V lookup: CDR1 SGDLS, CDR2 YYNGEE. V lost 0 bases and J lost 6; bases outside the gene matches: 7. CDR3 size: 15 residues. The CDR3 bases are TGTGCCAGCAGCGTAGATGACAGGGGAACGTCTGAAGCTTTCTTT. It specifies CASSVDDRGTSEAFF. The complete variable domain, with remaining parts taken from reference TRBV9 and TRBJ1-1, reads DSGVTQTPKHLITATGQRVTLRCSPRSGDLSVYWYQQSLDQGLQFLIQYYNGEERAKGNILERFSAQQFPDLHSELNLSSLELGDSALYFCASSVDDRGTSEAFFGQGTRLTVV.

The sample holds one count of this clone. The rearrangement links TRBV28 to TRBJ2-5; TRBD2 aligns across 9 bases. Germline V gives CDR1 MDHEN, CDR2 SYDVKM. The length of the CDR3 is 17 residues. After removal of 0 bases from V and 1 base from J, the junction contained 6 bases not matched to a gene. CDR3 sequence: CASSLWRRGGSQETQYF. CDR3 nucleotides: TGTGCCAGCAGTTTATGGCGGCGGGGGGGCTCCCAAGAGACCCAGTACTTC.

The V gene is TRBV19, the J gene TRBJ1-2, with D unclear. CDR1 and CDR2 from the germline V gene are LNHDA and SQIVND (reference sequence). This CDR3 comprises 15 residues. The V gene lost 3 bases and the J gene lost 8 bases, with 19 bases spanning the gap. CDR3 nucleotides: TGTGCCAGTAGTATCGGTGGGTCGTCGGTCCTGGGCTACACCTTC. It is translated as CASSIGGSSVLGYTF.

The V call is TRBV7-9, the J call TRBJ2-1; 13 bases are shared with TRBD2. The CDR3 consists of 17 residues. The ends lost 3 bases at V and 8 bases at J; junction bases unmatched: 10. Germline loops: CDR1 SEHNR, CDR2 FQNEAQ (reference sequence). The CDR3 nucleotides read TGTGCCAGCAGCTTTGCCCGAGGGACTAGCGGGGTTTATGAGCAGTTCTTC. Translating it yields CASSFARGTSGVYEQFF.